One sample yielded the 32 T cell receptor beta chains listed below, sequenced in a study of beta chain features in type 1 diabetes. General study findings and limits: When Type 1 diabetes patients were examined, their TCRB CDR3s proved moderately but significantly shorter in all four CD4+ subsets.

These TCRs' antigens remain unknown. The entirety of the isolated RNA underwent reverse transcription, so expressed TCRB transcripts were sequenced. Assay used: immunoSEQ multiplex PCR; TCRdb lists only in-frame clones, some missing. The profile covers some 290,000 clones, with less than 30% appearing a single time and over 0.01% taken by the ten largest. Sequences were obtained from naive CD4+ T cells from blood. These receptors came from a woman younger than 45 with type 1 diabetes.

This clone was seen more than once but under ten times. This chain uses TRBV4-1 with TRBJ2-7; 8 positions agree with TRBD2. The CDR3 runs 15 residues. Germline loops: CDR1 MGHRA, CDR2 YSYEKL. Trimming at V came to 3 bases and at J to 6 bases, leaving 10 bases not matched to a gene. This chain's CDR3 is CASSQLLAEIGEQYF. As DNA, the CDR3 is TGCGCCAGCAGCCAGTTACTAGCGGAAATTGGCGAGCAGTACTTC.

This clone was seen more than once but under ten times. This rearrangement joins TRBV15 to TRBJ2-5; D is possibly TRBD1 (6 bases). CDR1 and CDR2 (germline): LNHNV, YYDKDF (reference sequence). This CDR3 spans 14 amino acids. V was clipped by 8 bases and J by 5 bases, with 18 bases between them. The CDR3 nucleotides read TGTGCCACCCGAGCAACCCCAGGGGCGGAGACCCAGTACTTC. It yields the protein CATRATPGAETQYF.

CDR3 sequence reads: CASSLAGGQENYGYTF. CDR3 sequence (DNA): TGTGCCAGCAGCTTGGCAGGGGGGCAGGAGAACTATGGCTACACCTTC. The chain uses TRBV5-4 and TRBJ1-2, with 7 bases aligning to TRBD1. CDR1 SGHNT and CDR2 YYREEE come from the germline V gene (reference sequence). The CDR3 is 16 residues long. The trim removed 0 bases at V and 2 bases at J, leaving 7 bases unmatched.

This chain connects TRBV7-2 to TRBJ2-7; TRBD2 matches at 9 bases. The CDR3 is 14 residues long. Germline CDR1 is SGHTA and CDR2 is FQGNSA. The J segment lost 3 bases and the V segment lost 3 bases, leaving 3 bases of the junction unmatched. The DNA of the CDR3 is TGTGCCAGCAGCTTGGGACTAGCTTTCTACGAGCAGTACTTC. Its translation: CASSLGLAFYEQYF.

The chain couples TRBV28 to TRBJ2-2; 8 nucleotides match TRBD1. Germline-derived CDR1 and CDR2 are MDHEN and SYDVKM. Germline trimming cut 5 bases from V and 4 bases from J; bases unmatched to any gene: 6. This CDR3 is 15 amino acids long. The CDR3 coding sequence is TGTGCCAGCAGTCCCTACAGGGGGGCCACCGGGGAGCTGTTTTTT. It encodes CASSPYRGATGELFF.

The genes are TRBV2 and TRBJ2-5; D gene uncertain. The V end lost 2 bases, the J end lost 3 bases, and 13 bases lay between the germline ends. Germline CDR1 and CDR2: SNHLY and FYNNEI. The CDR3 is made up of 15 amino acids. The CDR3 here is CASSEWSGVEETQYF. The CDR3 DNA reads TGTGCCAGCAGTGAATGGTCTGGAGTTGAAGAGACCCAGTACTTC.

This clone was seen only a few times. The V and J genes are TRBV28 and TRBJ2-2; D gene unclear. V was pared by 6 bases and J by 6 bases, with 14 bases between. This CDR3 is built from 14 residues. Germline V lookup: CDR1 MDHEN, CDR2 SYDVKM. CDR3: CASRRQWVSGELFF. The CDR3 region has the DNA TGTGCCAGCAGGAGGCAGTGGGTGTCCGGGGAGCTGTTTTTT.

V is TRBV9 and J is TRBJ2-1; a possible D gene is TRBD2 (6 bases). The CDR3 is made up of 15 amino acids. Trimming removed 0 bases from V and 4 bases from J, with 11 bases in between. Germline assignment: CDR1 SGDLS and CDR2 YYNGEE. CDR3 sequence: CASSVVGGGYNEQFF. The CDR3 region has the DNA TGTGCCAGCAGCGTAGTGGGAGGCGGTTACAATGAGCAGTTCTTC.

This clone was observed a few times. The chain carries TRBV5-6 and TRBJ2-5; 10 nucleotides line up with TRBD2. Trimming removed 5 bases from V and 5 bases from J; junction bases left unmatched: 9. The germline gives CDR1 SGHDT, CDR2 YYEEEE. The CDR3 runs 15 residues. The CDR3 DNA reads TGTGCCAGCAGAGACGAGGGACTAGCGTGGGAGACCCAGTACTTC. It codes for CASRDEGLAWETQYF.

Worth noting for this clone: The junction does not match germline at one end; this may be a read error. The V call is TRBV7-7, the J call TRBJ2-5, with 9 bases matching TRBD2. There are 16 residues in the CDR3. The germline V gene encodes CDR1 SSHAT and CDR2 FNYEAQ (reference sequence). The CDR3 region has the DNA TGTGCTAGCAGCTCTCTCACAGCGGGGGGCCAAGAGACCCAGTACTTC. Translation gives CASSSLTAGGQETQYF.

The chain carries TRBV30 and TRBJ1-4, with D perhaps matching TRBD1 (6 bases). From germline, CDR1 is GTSNPN and CDR2 SVGIG (reference sequence). Trimming removed 4 bases from V and 5 bases from J, with 11 bases in between. CDR3 length equals 13 residues. The CDR3 DNA reads TGTGCCTGGAAGCAGGGGATGAATGAAAAACTGTTTTTT. It translates to CAWKQGMNEKLFF.

This clone was picked up a small number of times. The chain uses TRBV19 and TRBJ2-5; TRBD2 is a possible D gene (5 bases). The V end was cut by 2 bases, the J end by 4 bases, with 11 bases between. Germline-derived CDR1 and CDR2 are LNHDA and SQIVND (reference sequence). The CDR3 has 14 residues. In DNA form, the CDR3 reads TGTGCCAGTAGTATAATGGACTCGTCAGAGACCCAGTACTTC. It is translated as CASSIMDSSETQYF.

This clone occurred a few times. The chain has TRBV10-3 and TRBJ2-6; D unresolved. The CDR3 sequence is 14 residues long. Between the trimmed V and J ends, which lost 3 bases and 2 bases, there was a span of 5 bases. CDR1 and CDR2 from the germline V gene are ENHRY and SYGVKD. Written as DNA, the CDR3 is TGTGCCATCAGTGATGAGGCTGGGGCCAACGTCCTGACTTTC. Translating it yields CAISDEAGANVLTF.

This clone has only a few counts. The chain combines TRBV12-5 with TRBJ2-1; 8 nucleotides agree with TRBD1. CDR3 length equals 13 residues. Germline-derived CDR1 and CDR2 are LGHNT and FRNRAP. V lost 2 bases to trimming and J lost 14 bases; unmatched junction nucleotides: 8. The CDR3, as DNA: TGTGCTAGTGGTTTGTCTACAGGGGGTAGAAAGTTCTTC. The encoded protein is CASGLSTGGRKFF.

This chain connects TRBV30 to TRBJ2-7; 9 nucleotides line up with TRBD1. The CDR3 extends over 12 amino acids. V lost 2 bases and J lost 8; bases outside the gene matches: 4. Germline lookup yields CDR1 GTSNPN and CDR2 SVGIG (reference sequence). The CDR3 coding sequence is TGTGCCTGGAGTAGGGACAGGGATAAGCAGTACTTC. Protein product: CAWSRDRDKQYF.

This clone appeared a few times. This chain joins TRBV2 and TRBJ2-5, with TRBD1 matching over 7 bases. Germline-derived CDR1 and CDR2 are SNHLY and FYNNEI. The CDR3 extends over 14 amino acids. Trimming cost V 4 bases and J 1 base; bases outside gene matches: 3. CDR3 sequence (DNA): TGTGCCAGCAGTGCGGGACAGCCCCAAGAGACCCAGTACTTC. It specifies CASSAGQPQETQYF. The full variable domain, with the rest looked up from reference TRBV2 and TRBJ2-5, is EPEVTQTPSHQVTQMGQEVILRCVPISNHLYFYWYRQILGQKVEFLVSFYNNEISEKSEIFDDQFSVERPDGSNFTLKIRSTKLEDSAMYFCASSAGQPQETQYFGPGTRLLVL.

The V call is TRBV7-9, the J call TRBJ2-5, with no clear D. Germline CDR1 and CDR2: SEHNR and FQNEAQ (reference sequence). The CDR3 has 12 residues. Trimming stripped 5 bases from V and 1 base from J, with 5 bases between. CDR3 region: CASSPIQETQYF. DNA of the CDR3: TGTGCCAGCAGCCCCATCCAAGAGACCCAGTACTTC. Filled out from reference TRBV7-9 and TRBJ2-5, the complete variable domain reads DTGVSQNPRHKITKRGQNVTFRCDPISEHNRLYWYRQTLGQGPEFLTYFQNEAQLEKSRLLSDRFSAERPKGSFSTLEIQRTEQGDSAMYLCASSPIQETQYFGPGTRLLVL.

The rearrangement links TRBV5-1 to TRBJ2-3; D possibly corresponds to TRBD2 (5 bases). This CDR3 region has 14 residues. V was pared by 0 bases and J by 6 bases, with 11 bases between. Germline CDR1 and CDR2: SGHRS and YFSETQ. CDR3 nucleotides: TGCGCCAGCAGCTTGGGTCTAGCCCTCGATACGCAGTATTTT. Translation: CASSLGLALDTQYF.

This clone has more than one count but fewer than ten. This chain connects TRBV5-1 to TRBJ2-7, with D possibly TRBD1 on 5 matching bases. The CDR3 is made up of 14 amino acids. The germline CDR1 and CDR2 sequences are SGHRS and YFSETQ. The V end was cut by 1 base, the J end by 2 bases, with 10 bases between. CDR3 in amino acids: CASSLTGHPYEQYF. The CDR3 DNA sequence: TGCGCCAGCAGCTTGACAGGCCATCCCTACGAGCAGTACTTC.

The chain combines TRBV18 with TRBJ2-3; 8 nucleotides line up with TRBD2. The CDR3 covers 15 residues. V lost 3 bases and J lost 5; bases outside the gene matches: 7. Germline V gene sequence: CDR1 KGHSH, CDR2 LQKENI. CDR3 sequence: CASSPGVLAGDTQYF. The CDR3 region has the DNA TGTGCCAGCTCACCGGGCGTTCTAGCGGGAGATACGCAGTATTTT.

V usage is TRBV11-2 and J usage is TRBJ2-1, with 7 nucleotides matching TRBD2. Unmatched junction bases numbered 2, after V lost 6 bases and J lost 9 bases. Germline values: CDR1 SGHAT, CDR2 FQNNGV. The CDR3 has 11 amino acids. This chain's CDR3 is CASRSGGEQFF. Written as DNA, the CDR3 is TGTGCCAGCAGGTCGGGGGGTGAGCAGTTCTTC.

The sample holds a few counts of this clone. The gene calls are TRBV9 and TRBJ2-1; the match to TRBD1 covers 11 bases. This CDR3 has 16 residues. CDR1 is SGDLS, CDR2 YYNGEE, per germline. J was trimmed by 0 bases and V by 4 bases; bases with no gene match: 3. The CDR3, as DNA: TGTGCCAGCAGCATCGGGACAGGGGGCTCCTACAATGAGCAGTTCTTC. Its protein is CASSIGTGGSYNEQFF.

J is TRBJ2-5 and V is TRBV2, with a weak D call TRBD2 (5 bases). The CDR3 has 12 amino acids. From germline, CDR1 is SNHLY and CDR2 FYNNEI. Trimming took off 6 bases at V and 4 bases at J, with 9 bases between the two ends. Here the CDR3 DNA reads TGTGCCAGCAGGGGCCGGGGAGAGACCCAGTACTTC. It is translated as CASRGRGETQYF.

This clone was counted a few times. V and J are TRBV18 and TRBJ2-5; the D gene is possibly TRBD2 (7 bases). The V end lost 3 bases, the J end lost 6 bases, and 20 bases lay between the germline ends. Germline CDR1 and CDR2: KGHSH and LQKENI. The CDR3 totals 16 residues. In DNA form, the CDR3 reads TGTGCCAGCTCACCTCAGGAGGCGGGGGCTGAGAAGACCCAGTACTTC. Translation: CASSPQEAGAEKTQYF.

There are a few counts of this clone. This chain joins TRBV5-1 and TRBJ2-1; D is perhaps TRBD2 (6 bases). Germline CDR1 reads SGHRS; CDR2 reads YFSETQ. The CDR3 totals 12 residues. Trimming removed 4 bases from V and 8 bases from J, with 10 bases in between. CDR3 residues: CASSPTGDEQFF. Here the CDR3 DNA reads TGCGCCAGCAGCCCGACGGGGGATGAGCAGTTCTTC.

The chain links TRBV9 to TRBJ2-1, with TRBD1 matching 12 bases. Germline trimming cut 3 bases from V and 2 bases from J; bases unmatched to any gene: 3. Germline V gene sequence: CDR1 SGDLS, CDR2 YYNGEE. The CDR3 has 16 residues. The CDR3 protein is CASSGGTGGPYNEQFF. The CDR3 DNA is TGTGCCAGCAGCGGAGGGACAGGGGGCCCCTACAATGAGCAGTTCTTC.

V gene TRBV5-1 combines with J gene TRBJ2-1; D gene unclear. Germline CDR1 and CDR2: SGHRS and YFSETQ. Deletions cut 7 bases from V and 3 bases from J, with 5 bases between. CDR3 length: 11 residues. The DNA for the CDR3 is TGCGCCAGCGGCAACTACAATGAGCAGTTCTTC. Protein sequence: CASGNYNEQFF.

The chain links TRBV11-2 to TRBJ2-7, with D tentatively TRBD2 (7 bases). The V end was cut by 2 bases, the J end by 2 bases, with 19 bases between. The CDR3 totals 17 residues. The germline V gene has CDR1 SGHAT and CDR2 FQNNGV. DNA for the CDR3: TGTGCCAGCAGCTTAAGGGGTCGGGGGGCTCCAGCCTACGAGCAGTACTTC. The encoded protein is CASSLRGRGAPAYEQYF.

The J gene is TRBJ2-3, the V gene TRBV4-1; maybe TRBD1 (6 bases). Germline V gene lookup returns CDR1 MGHRA and CDR2 YSYEKL. Deletions cut 4 bases from V and 2 bases from J, with 19 bases between. This CDR3 has 17 residues. The CDR3 loop reads CASSPRPRTVNTDTQYF. The CDR3 DNA reads TGCGCCAGCAGCCCCCGGCCGAGGACAGTCAACACAGATACGCAGTATTTT.

The chain links TRBV9 to TRBJ2-1; TRBD2 might be the D (6 bases). Trimming pared 6 bases from V and 7 bases from J, leaving 20 bases between. Germline lookup yields CDR1 SGDLS and CDR2 YYNGEE. CDR3 length: 15 amino acids. In DNA, the CDR3 is TGTGCCAGCACCGTCAACCAGCGGGTTGGTAATGAGCAGTTCTTC. It encodes CASTVNQRVGNEQFF.

Here the CDR3 reads CSVGQGSFEAFF. As DNA, the CDR3 is TGCAGCGTTGGACAGGGGAGCTTCGAAGCTTTCTTT. J is TRBJ1-1 and V is TRBV29-1, with TRBD1 identical over 8 bases. With 4 bases clipped from V and 8 bases from J, the junction kept 6 bases outside the gene matches. Germline CDR1 SQVTM, CDR2 ANQGSEA. This CDR3 has 12 residues.

This rearrangement joins TRBV2 to TRBJ2-2; no firm D call. Trimming stripped 6 bases from V and 4 bases from J, with 12 bases between. The CDR3 covers 14 residues. The germline gives CDR1 SNHLY, CDR2 FYNNEI. The CDR3 DNA sequence: TGTGCCAGCAGGGCGGCCTCCGGCACCGGGGAGCTGTTTTTT. Amino acids: CASRAASGTGELFF. Using reference TRBV2 and TRBJ2-2 for the parts outside the CDR3, the full variable domain is EPEVTQTPSHQVTQMGQEVILRCVPISNHLYFYWYRQILGQKVEFLVSFYNNEISEKSEIFDDQFSVERPDGSNFTLKIRSTKLEDSAMYFCASRAASGTGELFFGEGSRLTVL.